The 27 T cell receptor beta chains given below trace back to one sample, sequenced in a study of T cells after yellow fever vaccination. TCRdb reanalysed the 5' RACE reads using MiXCR and keeps one entry per CDR3 protein. This sample yields 500,000 to 650,000 distinct CDR3 sequences, of which roughly 17% are seen a single time; around 15% belongs to the top ten. The sample consisted of PBMCs, taken 5 to 6 days after the first yellow fever vaccination. The receptors derive from a young man who received the YFV17D yellow fever vaccine.

The rearrangement joins TRBV15 to TRBJ2-1, with D unclear. CDR1 is LNHNV, CDR2 YYDKDF, per germline (reference sequence). Trimming shortened V by 5 bases and J by 0 bases, and 5 bases separated the two germline ends. The CDR3 loop spans 13 amino acids. CDR3 in DNA: TGTGCCACCAGCGTCAGCTCCTACAATGAGCAGTTCTTC. Translation gives CATSVSSYNEQFF.

The chain is built from TRBV7-9 and TRBJ2-1; a weak D match, TRBD1 (6 bases). With 5 bases removed from V and 3 bases from J, the gap between germline ends came to 14 bases. The CDR3 has 15 amino acids. CDR1 is SEHNR, CDR2 FQNEAQ, per germline (reference sequence). CDR3 nucleotides: TGTGCCAGCAGCGGGCAGGGGATAGGCTACAATGAGCAGTTCTTC. Translating gives CASSGQGIGYNEQFF.

This clonotype was detected only a few times. V is TRBV7-2 and J is TRBJ2-3, with 14 positions matching TRBD2. There are 15 residues in the CDR3. Germline V gene lookup returns CDR1 SGHTA and CDR2 FQGNSA. Trimming took 4 bases from V and 6 from J; bases not matched to a gene: 3. The CDR3 region has the DNA TGTGCCAGCAGCTGGACTAGCGGGGGGCTGGATACGCAGTATTTT. Amino acids: CASSWTSGGLDTQYF. Based on the CDR3 plus reference TRBV7-2 and TRBJ2-3, the full variable domain is GAGVSQSPSNKVTEKGKDVELRCDPISGHTALYWYRQSLGQGLEFLIYFQGNSAPDKSGLPSDRFSAERTGGSVSTLTIQRTQQEDSAVYLCASSWTSGGLDTQYFGPGTRLTVL.

The gene calls are TRBV13 and TRBJ2-7, with D uncertain. The length of the CDR3 is 11 residues. The germline V and J ends were trimmed by 4 bases and 4 bases, with 5 bases remaining between them. The V gene's germline CDR1 is PRHDT and CDR2 FYEKMQ (reference sequence). The CDR3 region has the DNA TGTGCCAGCAGCTCACAATACGAGCAGTACTTC. Its protein product is CASSSQYEQYF.

The CDR3 DNA follows: TGCAGTGCTGGCGAGACTACGACGCGGGGGGCGCAGGAAGAGACCCAGTACTTC. Translating gives CSAGETTTRGAQEETQYF. The chain couples TRBV20-1 to TRBJ2-5; 8 bases line up with TRBD2. CDR3 size: 18 residues. The germline V gene encodes CDR1 DFQATT and CDR2 SNEGSKA (reference sequence). J was trimmed by 3 bases and V by 5 bases; bases with no gene match: 20.

The chain carries TRBV7-3 and TRBJ2-5, with a possible D match to TRBD2 (5 bases). Germline CDR1 is SGHTA and CDR2 is FQGTGA. Trimming took off 5 bases at V and 4 bases at J, with 14 bases between the two ends. CDR3 size: 14 residues. CDR3 residues: CASSPAGVGETQYF. CDR3 coding DNA: TGTGCCAGCAGCCCGGCGGGTGTAGGAGAGACCCAGTACTTC. Full variable domain (remainder filled in from reference TRBV7-3 and TRBJ2-5): GAGVSQTPSNKVTEKGKYVELRCDPISGHTALYWYRQSLGQGPEFLIYFQGTGAADDSGLPNDRFFAVRPEGSVSTLKIQRTERGDSAVYLCASSPAGVGETQYFGPGTRLLVL.

J is TRBJ2-5 and V is TRBV12-3 or TRBV12-4; D may be TRBD2 (6 bases). The CDR3 spans 13 residues. V was trimmed by 8 bases and J by 3 bases, leaving 13 bases between them. CDR3 sequence (DNA): TGTGCCAGCCGGGACTCCGAGGAAGAGACCCAGTACTTC. Protein sequence: CASRDSEEETQYF.

This clonotype was recorded a few times. The chain carries TRBV7-2 and TRBJ2-3; no clear D gene. The V and J ends lost 5 bases and 5 bases respectively, with 14 bases between them. The germline V gene encodes CDR1 SGHTA and CDR2 FQGNSA. This CDR3 contains 14 residues. In DNA form, the CDR3 reads TGTGCCAGCAGCCCCGGCGTGTGGGGAGATACGCAGTATTTT. Translated: CASSPGVWGDTQYF. The variable domain in full, completed from reference TRBV7-2 and TRBJ2-3, reads GAGVSQSPSNKVTEKGKDVELRCDPISGHTALYWYRQSLGQGLEFLIYFQGNSAPDKSGLPSDRFSAERTGGSVSTLTIQRTQQEDSAVYLCASSPGVWGDTQYFGPGTRLTVL.

The V and J genes are TRBV20-1 and TRBJ2-7; unclear D gene. The germline gives CDR1 DFQATT, CDR2 SNEGSKA (reference sequence). The V end was cut by 6 bases, the J end by 1 base, with 16 bases between. The length of the CDR3 is 14 residues. The DNA for the CDR3 is TGCAGTGCCCGGATAGCAGGTCCTTCCTACGAGCAGTACTTC. Residues: CSARIAGPSYEQYF.

This clonotype appeared a few times. The chain joins TRBV12-3 or TRBV12-4 to TRBJ1-2, with TRBD1 as a possible D gene (6 bases). V was cut by 6 bases and J by 4 bases, with 15 bases left in between. The CDR3 is made up of 14 amino acids. CDR3 sequence reads: CASRFTGSGYGYTF. In DNA, the CDR3 is TGTGCCAGCAGATTTACAGGGAGCGGCTATGGCTACACCTTC.

The chain recombines TRBV11-2 with TRBJ2-3; 8 positions match TRBD2. V was clipped by 5 bases and J by 5 bases; unmatched bases: 15. Germline CDR1 and CDR2: SGHAT and FQNNGV. The CDR3 sequence is 17 residues long. The DNA for the CDR3 is TGTGCCAGCAGCCTCGCCCGGTTTGTGAGCGGGGGAGATACGCAGTATTTT. Amino acid sequence: CASSLARFVSGGDTQYF. Supplemented by reference TRBV11-2 and TRBJ2-3, the full variable domain reads EAGVAQSPRYKIIEKRQSVAFWCNPISGHATLYWYQQILGQGPKLLIQFQNNGVVDDSQLPKDRFSAERLKGVDSTLKIQPAKLEDSAVYLCASSLARFVSGGDTQYFGPGTRLTVL.

This chain links TRBV7-9 with TRBJ2-3; D is uncertain. The CDR3 is 12 amino acids. The germline V gene encodes CDR1 SEHNR and CDR2 FQNEAQ (reference sequence). The germline V and J ends were trimmed by 5 bases and 7 bases, with 10 bases remaining between them. In DNA, the CDR3 is TGTGCCAGCAGCCCCACAGACCATACGCAGTATTTT. Translated, it gives CASSPTDHTQYF.

The chain carries TRBV7-2 and TRBJ2-3, with D perhaps TRBD1 or TRBD2 (6 bases each). This CDR3 spans 15 amino acids. Germline CDR1 is SGHTA and CDR2 is FQGNSA. V was trimmed by 1 base and J by 2 bases, leaving 10 bases between them. The CDR3: CASSLVWGATDTQYF. In DNA form, the CDR3 reads TGTGCCAGCAGCTTAGTTTGGGGGGCCACAGATACGCAGTATTTT.

This clonotype was seen a few times. The chain joins TRBV19 to TRBJ2-7; D possibly corresponds to TRBD1 (5 bases). Germline V gene sequence: CDR1 LNHDA, CDR2 SQIVND (reference sequence). The CDR3 consists of 13 residues. The V gene lost 8 bases and the J gene lost 2 bases, with 13 bases spanning the gap. CDR3 protein: CASQRGPTYEQYF. CDR3 nucleotide sequence: TGTGCCAGTCAAAGGGGCCCCACCTACGAGCAGTACTTC.

This clonotype has only a few counts. The chain couples TRBV7-3 to TRBJ1-1; a possible D gene is TRBD1 (5 bases). In germline, CDR1 is SGHTA, CDR2 FQGTGA. The CDR3 has 14 residues. V lost 5 bases, J lost 5 bases, and 15 bases lay in between. The CDR3 is CASSAKQGSTEAFF. CDR3 sequence (DNA): TGTGCCAGCAGCGCTAAGCAGGGCAGTACTGAAGCTTTCTTT.

The chain links TRBV12-3 or TRBV12-4 to TRBJ2-1; D call uncertain. Trimming shortened V by 5 bases and J by 2 bases, and 10 bases separated the two germline ends. CDR3 size: 14 residues. The CDR3 sequence is CASSKDGPYNEQFF. The CDR3 bases are TGTGCCAGCAGTAAGGACGGCCCCTACAATGAGCAGTTCTTC.

The chain links TRBV12-3 or TRBV12-4 to TRBJ1-5, with D hard to call. The CDR3 spans 14 residues. Trimming removed 2 bases at V and 3 bases at J, with 8 bases between. The CDR3 DNA is TGTGCCAGCAGTTTAAACGGTCCCAATCAGCCCCAGCATTTT. Amino acid sequence: CASSLNGPNQPQHF.

There are a few counts of this clonotype. The chain uses TRBV5-6 and TRBJ1-2; 10 nucleotides line up with TRBD1. Trimming removed 2 bases from V and 8 bases from J; junction bases left unmatched: 9. The CDR3 runs to 15 residues. Germline CDR1 reads SGHDT; CDR2 reads YYEEEE. CDR3 nucleotide sequence: TGTGCCAGCAGCTTCCCGGGACAGGGGCGGGGAGGCTACACCTTC. Translated: CASSFPGQGRGGYTF.

The V and J genes are TRBV10-3 and TRBJ1-2, with 9 bases identical to TRBD1. The germline CDR1 and CDR2 sequences are ENHRY and SYGVKD. The CDR3 is 13 amino acids. The V and J ends lost 7 bases and 8 bases, in that order; junction bases with no gene match: 8. The CDR3 DNA sequence: TGTGCCATCACCGAACAGGGGGCGAGGGGCTACACCTTC. It is translated as CAITEQGARGYTF.

The V and J genes are TRBV10-3 and TRBJ2-2; no clear D gene. Germline CDR1 is ENHRY and CDR2 is SYGVKD. The CDR3 extends over 14 amino acids. V was trimmed by 6 bases and J by 1 base, leaving 9 bases between them. The CDR3 bases are TGTGCCATCAGCGGCGCCGAGAACACCGGGGAGCTGTTTTTT. This gives the protein CAISGAENTGELFF.

The chain recombines TRBV7-9 with TRBJ1-1; 7 nucleotides agree with TRBD1. This CDR3 region has 15 residues. Losses at the gene ends were 5 bases for V and 4 bases for J; bases not matched to a gene: 10. From germline, CDR1 is SEHNR and CDR2 FQNEAQ (reference sequence). CDR3 residues: CASSTRQGGGTEAFF. DNA for the CDR3: TGTGCCAGCAGCACCCGACAGGGTGGAGGCACTGAAGCTTTCTTT. The full variable domain, in which reference TRBV7-9 and TRBJ1-1 provide the parts outside the CDR3, is DTGVSQNPRHKITKRGQNVTFRCDPISEHNRLYWYRQTLGQGPEFLTYFQNEAQLEKSRLLSDRFSAERPKGSFSTLEIQRTEQGDSAMYLCASSTRQGGGTEAFFGQGTRLTVV.

This clonotype was seen a few times. This rearrangement joins TRBV19 to TRBJ2-1; D possibly corresponds to TRBD1 (6 bases). The CDR3 contains 10 residues. V was shortened by 6 bases and J by 9 bases, with 6 bases between the two germline ends. Germline CDR1 and CDR2: LNHDA and SQIVND (reference sequence). The CDR3 bases are TGTGCCAGTAGGGGGGCTGAGCAGTTCTTC. This gives the protein CASRGAEQFF.

This clonotype was counted ten times or more. This chain joins TRBV5-5 and TRBJ2-1, with unresolved D. The CDR3 covers 13 residues. CDR1 is SGHKS, CDR2 YYEKEE, per germline (reference sequence). Trimming removed 5 bases at V and 1 base at J, with 7 bases between. The CDR3 DNA reads TGTGCCAGCAGGCACGGGTCCTACAATGAGCAGTTCTTC. This translates into CASRHGSYNEQFF.

The V call is TRBV4-2, the J call TRBJ1-2; 8 nucleotides match TRBD1. Germline assignment: CDR1 LGHNA and CDR2 YNFKEQ. This CDR3 is built from 12 residues. The ends lost 4 bases at V and 8 bases at J; junction bases unmatched: 3. The CDR3 nucleotides read TGTGCCAGCAGCCCGGGACAGGACGGCTACACCTTC. It is translated as CASSPGQDGYTF.

This clonotype was picked up a small number of times. The chain carries TRBV28 and TRBJ1-1, with D possibly TRBD1 on 5 matching bases. Trimming shortened V by 6 bases and J by 4 bases, and 9 bases separated the two germline ends. CDR1 and CDR2 (germline): MDHEN, SYDVKM. This CDR3 spans 12 amino acids. The CDR3 sequence is CASRAGFTEAFF. CDR3 nucleotides: TGTGCCAGCAGGGCAGGGTTCACTGAAGCTTTCTTT.

This sequence joins TRBV29-1 and TRBJ1-4; no reliable D call. Trimming left V 7 bases short and J 4 bases short, with 10 bases between. CDR1 and CDR2 (germline): SQVTM, ANQGSEA. The CDR3 loop spans 12 amino acids. The CDR3 DNA sequence: TGCAGCGCCAACCTTTTTAATGAAAAACTGTTTTTT. Its protein is CSANLFNEKLFF.

The chain uses TRBV4-1 and TRBJ1-4, with a tentative D call TRBD1 (5 bases). The CDR3 is made up of 15 amino acids. V was shortened by 4 bases and J by 8 bases, with 17 bases between the two germline ends. Per the germline V gene, CDR1 is MGHRA and CDR2 is YSYEKL. For the CDR3, the DNA is TGCGCCAGCAGCCTGGGCAGGGAGGCAAACGAAAAACTGTTTTTT. It is translated as CASSLGREANEKLFF.